The 21 T cell receptor beta chains below were found in one sample sequenced in a study of cytomegalovirus exposure and HLA in healthy donors. Vbeta (60) and Jbeta (13) primers were used in the PCR. Repertoires were generated with immunoSEQ multiplex PCR, while TCRdb's copy carries only in-frame clones and drops some. Counted here are 120,000 or so clones, 75% to 85% occurring once; the ten biggest clones make up approximately 9%. Sequenced: PBMCs. Every receptor here comes from a man aged 30 to 39 in good health and CMV-seropositive.

This rearrangement joins TRBV6-5 to TRBJ1-5, with D possibly matching TRBD1 (5 bases). V was pared by 5 bases and J by 2 bases, with 13 bases between. The CDR3 loop spans 15 amino acids. Looked up from germline, CDR1 is MNHEY and CDR2 is SVGAGI. The CDR3 coding sequence is TGTGCCAGCAGTCCCCGCAGGGAGGGCAATCAGCCCCAGCATTTT. This codes for CASSPRREGNQPQHF.

The table lists this clone with a count of one. This sequence joins TRBV5-1 and TRBJ1-6; 9 positions agree with TRBD1. Germline V gene data show CDR1 as SGHRS and CDR2 as YFSETQ. V shed 8 bases, J shed 6 bases, and the junction held 12 bases outside the gene matches. The length of the CDR3 is 16 residues. The DNA of the CDR3 is TGCGCCAGTAAAACTACAGGGGGCGACTTTAATTCACCCCTCCACTTT. It encodes CASKTTGGDFNSPLHF.

The rearrangement uses TRBV18 and TRBJ1-3; no clear D. The germline V and J ends were trimmed by 3 bases and 6 bases, with 9 bases remaining between them. The CDR3 spans 13 residues. Looked up from germline, CDR1 is KGHSH and CDR2 is LQKENI. The chain's CDR3 is CASSPSPQNTIYF. Written as DNA, the CDR3 is TGTGCCAGCTCACCGTCCCCCCAAAACACCATATATTTT.

The chain has TRBV7-2 and TRBJ1-2, with D perhaps TRBD1 (5 bases). Trimming removed 4 bases from V and 1 base from J, with 16 bases in between. Germline V CDR1 and CDR2: SGHTA, FQGNSA. The CDR3 extends over 16 amino acids. Here the CDR3 reads CASSWGLDRFNYGYTF. CDR3 nucleotides: TGTGCCAGCAGCTGGGGCCTGGACCGGTTTAACTATGGCTACACCTTC.

This clone was detected only a few times. This specimen includes other DNA sequences encoding the same CDR3. The rearrangement uses TRBV5-1 and TRBJ1-6; TRBD1 matches at 7 bases. Trimming at V came to 3 bases and at J to 7 bases, leaving 4 bases not matched to a gene. Germline V gives CDR1 SGHRS, CDR2 YFSETQ. CDR3 length: 14 residues. As DNA, the CDR3 is TGCGCCAGCAGCTCGACAGGGTTAAATTCACCCCTCCACTTT. This translates into CASSSTGLNSPLHF. Based on the CDR3 plus reference TRBV5-1 and TRBJ1-6, the full variable domain is KAGVTQTPRYLIKTRGQQVTLSCSPISGHRSVSWYQQTPGQGLQFLFEYFSETQRNKGNFPGRFSGRQFSNSRSEMNVSTLELGDSALYLCASSSTGLNSPLHFGNGTRLTVT.

This clone was observed once. The genes are TRBV27 and TRBJ2-7; tentative D call: TRBD1 (6 bases). This CDR3 is 14 amino acids long. The ends were cut back, 5 bases at V and 4 bases at J, with 15 bases in the middle. In germline, CDR1 is MNHEY, CDR2 SMNVEV (reference sequence). The CDR3 DNA reads TGTGCCAGCAGTCTAGCTTCAGGGGTTTACGAGCAGTACTTC. Protein: CASSLASGVYEQYF.

The rearrangement uses TRBV27 and TRBJ2-1, with D possibly matching TRBD2 (5 bases). The germline V and J ends were trimmed by 2 bases and 9 bases, with 14 bases remaining between them. The CDR3 is 14 residues long. The germline V gene has CDR1 MNHEY and CDR2 SMNVEV (reference sequence). The CDR3 DNA sequence: TGTGCCAGCAGTTTAATCGCGGGTAGCTCTGAGCAGTTCTTC. As protein: CASSLIAGSSEQFF.

The chain uses TRBV13 and TRBJ2-5, with D possibly being TRBD2 (6 bases). V was trimmed by 0 bases and J by 5 bases, leaving 10 bases between them. Germline V gene sequence: CDR1 PRHDT, CDR2 FYEKMQ (reference sequence). This CDR3 contains 14 residues. The CDR3 DNA reads TGTGCCAGCAGCTTAGGGGGCGGGGCGGAGACCCAGTACTTC. Translating it yields CASSLGGGAETQYF. Full variable domain (rest looked up from reference TRBV13 and TRBJ2-5): AAGVIQSPRHLIKEKRETATLKCYPIPRHDTVYWYQQGPGQDPQFLISFYEKMQSDKGSIPDRFSAQQFSDYHSELNMSSLELGDSALYFCASSLGGGAETQYFGPGTRLLVL.

V is TRBV28 and J is TRBJ1-2; unclear D gene. Trimming took 10 bases from V and 2 from J, leaving 8 bases between them. The CDR3 length is 11 residues. Germline V gene sequence: CDR1 MDHEN, CDR2 SYDVKM. Written as DNA, the CDR3 is TGTGCCACCACAGTAAACTATGGCTACACCTTC. Translation: CATTVNYGYTF.

The chain uses TRBV6-4 and TRBJ1-5; the D is unclear. There are 13 residues in the CDR3. Between the trimmed V and J ends, which lost 8 bases and 0 bases, there was a span of 8 bases. CDR1 MRHNA and CDR2 SNTAGT come from the germline V gene. The DNA for the CDR3 is TGTGCCAGCCTACGAGATAGCAATCAGCCCCAGCATTTT. Translating gives CASLRDSNQPQHF.

The chain links TRBV4-1 to TRBJ2-2; D is possibly TRBD1 (5 bases). This CDR3 is built from 15 residues. Trimming removed 4 bases from V and 4 bases from J, with 13 bases in between. The germline V gene encodes CDR1 MGHRA and CDR2 YSYEKL. CDR3 region: CASSPSTAITGELFF. The CDR3 region has the DNA TGCGCCAGCAGCCCCTCGACAGCGATCACCGGGGAGCTGTTTTTT.

Comment on this clone: This CDR3 is missing its conserved last phenylalanine or tryptophan, likely due to a read error. Because the CDR3's place on the DNA is in doubt, the DNA is left out and the CDR3 is given as listed by TCRdb. The V gene is TRBV6-5, the J gene TRBJ1-1; TRBD1, the table's D call, was not compared with the DNA. The CDR3 spans 13 residues, counting both ends. Per germline, CDR1 MNHEY and CDR2 SVGAGI. CDR3 region: CASSVKGGTGGFI.

The chain employs TRBV21-1 and TRBJ1-4; the D call of TRBD1 is as the table states it, not checked on the DNA. TRBV21-1 is a known pseudogene. This CDR3 contains 17 residues. CDR3 nucleotides: TGTGCCAGCAGCAAAAGGACAGGGGGGGAGACTAATGAAAAACTGTTTTTT. This gives the protein CASSKRTGGETNEKLFF.

The sample holds one count of this clone. The chain carries TRBV4-1 and TRBJ2-2; D remains unclear. V lost 3 bases to trimming and J lost 1 base, with 6 bases between them. CDR3 size: 14 residues. Germline CDR1 and CDR2: MGHRA and YSYEKL. CDR3 sequence reads: CASSHIENTGELFF. The CDR3 region has the DNA TGCGCCAGCAGCCATATAGAGAACACCGGGGAGCTGTTTTTT.

The CDR3 nucleotides read TGTGCCAGCAGCTCCCGGCAGGGCTCAGGGACCCAGTACTTC. This translates into CASSSRQGSGTQYF. The chain links TRBV7-2 to TRBJ2-5; D is perhaps TRBD1 (5 bases). The germline V and J ends were trimmed by 4 bases and 7 bases, with 16 bases remaining between them. Germline V gene lookup returns CDR1 SGHTA and CDR2 FQGNSA. This CDR3 comprises 14 residues.

This clone appeared a few times. CDR3 amino acids: CASSIAAGEAFF. In DNA, the CDR3 is TGTGCCAGTAGTATAGCGGCAGGGGAAGCTTTCTTT. This rearrangement joins TRBV19 to TRBJ1-1; D possibly corresponds to TRBD1 (5 bases). V dropped 1 base and J dropped 8 bases, with 8 bases sitting between them. Germline V CDR1 and CDR2: LNHDA, SQIVND (reference sequence). CDR3 size: 12 residues.

The chain has TRBV6-5 and TRBJ2-3; 8 nucleotides agree with TRBD2. The length of the CDR3 is 16 residues. With V trimmed by 2 bases and J by 4 bases, 8 bases remained unmatched. The germline CDR1 and CDR2 sequences are MNHEY and SVGAGI. The CDR3 spells CASSYQAGGRADTQYF. The CDR3, as DNA: TGTGCCAGCAGTTACCAGGCGGGGGGCAGGGCAGATACGCAGTATTTT.

The chain carries TRBV30 and TRBJ1-4; D may be TRBD1 (5 bases). V shed 2 bases and J shed 11 bases, with 15 bases lying between them. CDR1 and CDR2 (germline): GTSNPN, SVGIG (reference sequence). This CDR3 comprises 13 residues. CDR3 DNA: TGTGCCTGGAGTTCCGGAGGGGAGGGGAAACTGTTTTTT. Translated: CAWSSGGEGKLFF.

The V and J genes are TRBV5-1 and TRBJ1-2; tentatively, D is TRBD1 (6 bases). The CDR3 is made up of 15 amino acids. CDR1 is SGHRS and CDR2 is YFSETQ in the germline V gene. V gave up 1 base and J gave up 6 bases, with 16 bases separating them. CDR3: CASSLYRAAFHGYTF. DNA of the CDR3: TGCGCCAGCAGCTTGTACAGGGCCGCCTTTCATGGCTACACCTTC.

The CDR3 nucleotides are TGCGCCAGCACCGCATGGGCGGGGGCGCCCACTGAAGCTTTCTTT. Its translation is CASTAWAGAPTEAFF. This chain connects TRBV5-1 to TRBJ1-1; weak D call: TRBD1 (6 bases). Germline V gives CDR1 SGHRS, CDR2 YFSETQ. V lost 6 bases to trimming and J lost 4 bases, with 19 bases between them. This CDR3 spans 15 amino acids.

The V call is TRBV4-1, the J call TRBJ1-1, with D unresolved. Germline V gives CDR1 MGHRA, CDR2 YSYEKL. Between the trimmed V and J ends, which lost 0 bases and 4 bases, there was a span of 12 bases. The length of the CDR3 is 15 residues. CDR3 region: CASSQDPGEGTEAFF. The CDR3, as DNA: TGCGCCAGCAGCCAAGATCCCGGGGAAGGCACTGAAGCTTTCTTT.